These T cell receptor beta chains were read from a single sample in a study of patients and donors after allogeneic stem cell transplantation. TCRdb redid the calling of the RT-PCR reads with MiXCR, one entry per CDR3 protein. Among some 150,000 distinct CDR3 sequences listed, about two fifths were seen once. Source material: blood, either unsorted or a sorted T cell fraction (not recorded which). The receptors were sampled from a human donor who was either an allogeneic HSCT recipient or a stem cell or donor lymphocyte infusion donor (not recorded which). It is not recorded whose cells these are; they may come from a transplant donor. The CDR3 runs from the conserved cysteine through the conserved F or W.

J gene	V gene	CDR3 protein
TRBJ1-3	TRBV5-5	CASSLGGAGNTIYF
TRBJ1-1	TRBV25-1	CASSPTDITGYAEAFF
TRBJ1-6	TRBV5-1	CASSLEAHNNSPLHF
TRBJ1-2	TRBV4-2	CASSQTGGDGYTF
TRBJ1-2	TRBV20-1	CSARGFPEGNGYTF
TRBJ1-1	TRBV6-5	CASSPRTHRNTEAFF
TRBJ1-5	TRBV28	CASSPDNQPQHF
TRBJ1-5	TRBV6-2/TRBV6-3	CASSYGYQPQHF
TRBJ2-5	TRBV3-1	CASSQDLDPPQETQYF
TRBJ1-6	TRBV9	CASSVGPSSYNSPLHF
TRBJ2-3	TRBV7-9	CASTLGGAGILGDTQYF
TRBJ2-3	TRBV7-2	CASSYDTDTQYF
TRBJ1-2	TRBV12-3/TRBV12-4	CASSSLYGYTF
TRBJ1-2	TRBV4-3	CASSQGLRGVNYGYTF
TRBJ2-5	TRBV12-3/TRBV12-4	CASSSPGQGGETQYF
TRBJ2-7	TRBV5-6	CASSPVVGEQYF
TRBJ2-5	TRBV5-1	CASSLLSYQETQYF
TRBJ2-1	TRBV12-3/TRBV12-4	CASSLVGGAENEQFF
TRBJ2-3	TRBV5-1	CASSFRPDTQYF
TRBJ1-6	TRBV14	CASSRQVDGSPLHF
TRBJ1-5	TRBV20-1	CSASPDSYQPQHF
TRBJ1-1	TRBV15	CATSSYLQGNTEAFF
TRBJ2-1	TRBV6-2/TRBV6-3	CASSYSMREFYNEQFF
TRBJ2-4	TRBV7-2	CASSLRDPGPGLGIQYF
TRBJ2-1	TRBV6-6	CASSPSVTLINEQFF
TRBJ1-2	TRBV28	CASSRYGTPNGYTF
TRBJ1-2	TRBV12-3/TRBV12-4	CASSLKRIYGYTF
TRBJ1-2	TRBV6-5	CASSYSRLNYGYTF
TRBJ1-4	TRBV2	CASIEGQGGTNEKLFF
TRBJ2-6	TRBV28	CASSLEQGAPFSPSGANVLTF
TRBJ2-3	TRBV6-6	CASSWSSTDTQYF
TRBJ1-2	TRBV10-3	CAISELRLYGYTF
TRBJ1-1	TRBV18	CASSPLSGGAGSTEAFF
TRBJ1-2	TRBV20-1	CSATRTGRSGYTF
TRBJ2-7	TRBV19	CASSHQASYEQYF